What follows is one T cell receptor (beta chain) and its context. The data were taken from a study of blood T cell repertoires in COVID-19. Sequenced by immunoSEQ multiplex PCR; TCRdb stores in-frame clones only, minus some. This table has about 72,000 clones, 85% to 90% appearing once. The receptor was isolated from a man in his 70s with active or convalescent COVID-19. Material: peripheral blood.

Here the CDR3 reads CASSLVGTGDTEAFF. The CDR3, as DNA: TGCGCCAGCAGCTTGGTTGGGACAGGGGACACTGAAGCTTTCTTT. The rearrangement links TRBV5-1 to TRBJ1-1, with 10 bases lining up with TRBD1. CDR1 SGHRS and CDR2 YFSETQ come from the germline V gene. The CDR3 totals 15 residues. V was pared by 0 bases and J by 3 bases, with 2 bases of the junction left unmatched.